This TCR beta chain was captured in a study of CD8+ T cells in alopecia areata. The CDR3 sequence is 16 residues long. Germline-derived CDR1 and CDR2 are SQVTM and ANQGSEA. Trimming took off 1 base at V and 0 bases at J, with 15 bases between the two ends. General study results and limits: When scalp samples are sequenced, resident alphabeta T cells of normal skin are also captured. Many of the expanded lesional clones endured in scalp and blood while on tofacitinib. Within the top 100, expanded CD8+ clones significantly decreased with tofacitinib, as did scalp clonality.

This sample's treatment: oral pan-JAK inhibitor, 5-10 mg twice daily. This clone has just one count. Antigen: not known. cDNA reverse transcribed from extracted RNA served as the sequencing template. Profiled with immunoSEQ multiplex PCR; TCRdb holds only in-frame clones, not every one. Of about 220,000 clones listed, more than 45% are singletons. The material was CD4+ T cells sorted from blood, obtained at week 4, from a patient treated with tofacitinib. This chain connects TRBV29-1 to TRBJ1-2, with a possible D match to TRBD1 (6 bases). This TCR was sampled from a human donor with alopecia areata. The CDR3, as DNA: TGCAGCGTTGAAGCCCGGGACACACTAACTAACTATGGCTACACCTTC. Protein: CSVEARDTLTNYGYTF.